This T cell receptor beta chain was sequenced in a study of post-analysis software for immune sequencing data. Notes on the study in general: Four or five TRBV segments, TRBV5-6, TRBV5-1 and TRBV20-1 among them, were found more frequent in patients than controls. Clustering by F measure revealed strong co-clustering among samples prepared together in one batch. Relative to controls, patients with multiple sclerosis showed significantly lower normalized Chao1 diversity.

On this clonotype itself: What it binds is not known.

The CDR3 sequence is 13 residues long. CDR1 SGHDN and CDR2 FVKESK come from the germline V gene. Trimming pared 4 bases from V and 2 bases from J, leaving 9 bases between. Built from TCR beta cDNA, the libraries had unique molecular identifiers in them. Around 460,000 cDNA molecules came from around 0.96 to 9.9 million T cells. TCRdb re-analysed the PCR reads in MiXCR, keeping a single row per CDR3 protein. This sample has roughly 410,000 distinct CDR3 sequences, with around a third found just once. V gene TRBV14 combines with J gene TRBJ2-7; D may be TRBD1 (5 bases). The sample comprised blood. This clonotype was sampled from a girl aged 5 to 17 with multiple sclerosis. The CDR3 region is CASSPDRPYEQYF. The CDR3 nucleotides read TGTGCCAGCAGCCCAGACAGACCCTACGAGCAGTACTTC.